One and the same sample provided the 18 T cell receptor beta chains below, sequenced in a study of T cell repertoires in cytomegalovirus infection. Their antigens are not known. TCRdb reanalysed the reads using MiXCR and keeps one entry per CDR3 protein. The data show 200,000 or so distinct CDR3 sequences, around two fifths seen once. Source: CD8+ T cells from cultured PBMCs, taken from culture after CMV antigen stimulation. These TCRs come from a human donor in good health (CMV status not recorded). Some clones in this sample may be carry-over from other donors' samples.

As for this clonotype: Mismatch with germline at one junction end may stem from a read error. The chain joins TRBV10-3 to TRBJ2-2, with a tentative D call TRBD2 (6 bases). Germline CDR1 and CDR2: ENHRY and SYGVKD. The CDR3 is 12 residues long. CDR3 in DNA: TGTGCCATCAGGCTCGTGGGCGGGGTGCTGTTTTTT. Amino acids: CAIRLVGGVLFF.

This clonotype showed up many times. CDR3 sequence: CASSSGTGYEQYF. CDR3 DNA sequence: TGTGCCAGCAGCTCTGGGACAGGGTACGAGCAGTACTTC. The chain has TRBV7-8 and TRBJ2-7; 9 positions agree with TRBD1. The V gene end was trimmed by 4 bases and the J gene end by 4 bases; junction bases not matched to a gene: 2. CDR3 length: 13 residues. CDR1 SGHVS and CDR2 FQNEAQ come from the germline V gene.

In its sample, this clonotype was seen a few times. This chain uses TRBV25-1 with TRBJ2-1, with D perhaps TRBD1 (5 bases). Germline CDR1 MGHDK, CDR2 SYGVNS. There are 15 residues in the CDR3. V lost 3 bases to trimming and J lost 5 bases, with 14 bases between them. CDR3 amino acids: CASSDPRRAHNEQFF. The CDR3 DNA reads as TGTGCCAGCAGTGACCCCCGCAGGGCCCACAATGAGCAGTTCTTC.

This clonotype was detected only a few times. The chain links TRBV7-6 to TRBJ2-7; D might be TRBD1 or TRBD2, each matching 5 bases. The CDR3 length is 15 residues. The ends were cut back, 3 bases at V and 3 bases at J, with 15 bases in the middle. CDR1 is SGHVS and CDR2 is FNYEAQ in the germline V gene. The chain's CDR3 is CASSLTGTGNYEQYF. The CDR3 nucleotides are TGTGCCAGCAGCTTGACCGGGACGGGGAACTACGAGCAGTACTTC.

V usage is TRBV7-6 and J usage is TRBJ1-1; D call uncertain. V lost 5 bases to trimming and J lost 0 bases, with 10 bases between them. Germline lookup yields CDR1 SGHVS and CDR2 FNYEAQ. This CDR3 has 14 amino acids. CDR3 loop: CASSPSVMNTEAFF. The CDR3 bases are TGTGCCAGCAGCCCCTCAGTCATGAACACTGAAGCTTTCTTT.

V is TRBV15 and J is TRBJ1-6; 11 bases are shared with TRBD1. J lost 7 bases, V lost 2 bases, and 4 bases had no gene match. The CDR3 totals 16 residues. The germline V gene has CDR1 LNHNV and CDR2 YYDKDF (reference sequence). This chain's CDR3 is CATSRFGQGANSPLHF. Written as DNA, the CDR3 is TGTGCCACCAGCAGATTCGGACAGGGGGCGAATTCACCCCTCCACTTT.

A few counts support this clonotype. This chain joins TRBV7-8 and TRBJ2-1; D remains unclear. The CDR3 totals 16 residues. Germline V lookup: CDR1 SGHVS, CDR2 FQNEAQ. Trimming removed 6 bases at V and 3 bases at J, with 18 bases between. The DNA of the CDR3 is TGTGCCAGCAGTCAACCCCACATTGGAGACTACAATGAGCAGTTCTTC. It translates to CASSQPHIGDYNEQFF.

This clonotype has more than one count but fewer than ten. CDR3 residues: CASSQDLGRAYGYTF. The DNA for the CDR3 is TGTGCCAGCAGCCAAGATCTAGGCAGGGCGTATGGCTACACCTTC. This rearrangement joins TRBV3-1 to TRBJ1-2; D might be TRBD1 (5 bases). V was pared by 0 bases and J by 5 bases, with 13 bases between. The CDR3 has 15 residues. Germline V gene data show CDR1 as LGHDT and CDR2 as YNNKEL (reference sequence).

This clonotype has just one count. The chain recombines TRBV5-4 with TRBJ2-6, with a possible D match to TRBD1 (6 bases). Deletions cut 4 bases from V and 0 bases from J, with 23 bases between. This CDR3 is built from 20 residues. Germline V gene sequence: CDR1 SGHNT, CDR2 YYREEE (reference sequence). The chain's CDR3 is CASSPFWAPGQTSGANVLTF. The CDR3 bases are TGTGCCAGCAGCCCATTTTGGGCCCCGGGACAAACCTCTGGGGCCAACGTCCTGACTTTC. The complete variable domain, with remaining parts taken from reference TRBV5-4 and TRBJ2-6, reads ETGVTQSPTHLIKTRGQQVTLRCSSQSGHNTVSWYQQALGQGPQFIFQYYREEENGRGNFPPRFSGLQFPNYSSELNVNALELDDSALYLCASSPFWAPGQTSGANVLTFGAGSRLTVL.

V and J are TRBV6-6 and TRBJ1-6, with D unclear. The CDR3 has 16 residues. Germline lookup yields CDR1 MNHNY and CDR2 SVGAGI (reference sequence). V shed 6 bases and J shed 8 bases, with 20 bases lying between them. The chain's CDR3 is CASSNDPTVGYSPLHF. In nucleotides, the CDR3 is TGTGCCAGCAGCAATGATCCCACCGTGGGTTATTCACCCCTCCACTTT.

This rearrangement joins TRBV13 to TRBJ2-4, with 7 bases fitting TRBD1. Trimming took 5 bases from V and 7 from J; bases not matched to a gene: 14. From germline, CDR1 is PRHDT and CDR2 FYEKMQ (reference sequence). The length of the CDR3 is 16 residues. Here the CDR3 DNA reads TGTGCCAGCAGCATGACAGGGAAGGGTAGCTCGAACATTCAGTACTTC. As protein: CASSMTGKGSSNIQYF.

On this clonotype itself: Since a much larger clone is just one base distant, this may be a read error. Here the CDR3 DNA reads TGTGCCAGCAGTTCCCTAGATGGCGGAACAGAGACCCAGTACTTC. This gives the protein CASSSLDGGTETQYF. The gene calls are TRBV28 and TRBJ2-5; D is unresolved. Germline-derived CDR1 and CDR2 are MDHEN and SYDVKM. This CDR3 is 15 amino acids long. Trimming cost V 4 bases and J 4 bases, with 16 bases left between them. Looking up the rest from reference TRBV28 and TRBJ2-5 gives the full variable domain: DVKVTQSSRYLVKRTGEKVFLECVQDMDHENMFWYRQDPGLGLRLIYFSYDVKMKEKGDIPEGYSVSREKKERFSLILESASTNQTSMYLCASSSLDGGTETQYFGPGTRLLVL.

The V and J genes are TRBV7-3 and TRBJ1-1, with 11 bases that match TRBD1. This CDR3 contains 14 residues. Unmatched junction bases numbered 3, after V lost 5 bases and J lost 4 bases. Germline assignment: CDR1 SGHTA and CDR2 FQGTGA. CDR3 sequence (DNA): TGTGCCAGCAGCACGGGACAGGGGGGCACTGAAGCTTTCTTT. It specifies CASSTGQGGTEAFF. The whole variable domain, remainder taken from reference TRBV7-3 and TRBJ1-1, is GAGVSQTPSNKVTEKGKYVELRCDPISGHTALYWYRQSLGQGPEFLIYFQGTGAADDSGLPNDRFFAVRPEGSVSTLKIQRTERGDSAVYLCASSTGQGGTEAFFGQGTRLTVV.

V gene TRBV5-4 combines with J gene TRBJ2-3; 7 nucleotides align to TRBD2. CDR1 is SGHNT, CDR2 YYREEE, per germline (reference sequence). J gave up 4 bases and V 4 bases, and 12 bases lay outside the gene matches. This CDR3 contains 16 residues. CDR3 sequence: CASSPRSLLASDTQYF. CDR3 nucleotide sequence: TGTGCCAGCAGCCCGCGCTCCTTACTAGCGTCAGATACGCAGTATTTT.

This chain links TRBV12-3 or TRBV12-4 with TRBJ2-3; D is undetermined. CDR3 length: 13 amino acids. Trimming removed 8 bases from V and 6 bases from J, with 15 bases in between. DNA of the CDR3: TGTGCCAGCTTCTCCGGGTCGTGGGATACGCAGTATTTT. It specifies CASFSGSWDTQYF.

This clonotype has a handful of counts. The chain carries TRBV11-3 and TRBJ2-7, with D perhaps TRBD1 (6 bases). Germline V gene sequence: CDR1 SGHNT, CDR2 YENEEA. This CDR3 contains 13 residues. Trimming left V 0 bases short and J 7 bases short, with 10 bases between. DNA for the CDR3: TGTGCCAGCAGCTTAGAACTCCAGGGGGAGCAGTACTTC. Translated, it gives CASSLELQGEQYF.

In this sample, this clonotype turned up a few times. At one end the junction does not follow the germline gene, possibly because of a read error. V is TRBV28 and J is TRBJ2-7, with TRBD1 matching 10 bases. Germline V gives CDR1 MDHEN, CDR2 SYDVKM. The CDR3 runs 12 residues. The CDR3 DNA is TGTGCCAGCAGACCCTGGACAGGGGGAGAGAACTTC. Residues: CASRPWTGGENF.

The chain recombines TRBV7-8 with TRBJ2-1, with D uncertain. CDR3 length: 14 amino acids. Trimming removed 0 bases at V and 7 bases at J, with 10 bases between. Germline assignment: CDR1 SGHVS and CDR2 FQNEAQ. CDR3 amino acids: CASSLAYSVNEQFF. The DNA for the CDR3 is TGTGCCAGCAGCTTAGCGTACTCTGTGAATGAGCAGTTCTTC.